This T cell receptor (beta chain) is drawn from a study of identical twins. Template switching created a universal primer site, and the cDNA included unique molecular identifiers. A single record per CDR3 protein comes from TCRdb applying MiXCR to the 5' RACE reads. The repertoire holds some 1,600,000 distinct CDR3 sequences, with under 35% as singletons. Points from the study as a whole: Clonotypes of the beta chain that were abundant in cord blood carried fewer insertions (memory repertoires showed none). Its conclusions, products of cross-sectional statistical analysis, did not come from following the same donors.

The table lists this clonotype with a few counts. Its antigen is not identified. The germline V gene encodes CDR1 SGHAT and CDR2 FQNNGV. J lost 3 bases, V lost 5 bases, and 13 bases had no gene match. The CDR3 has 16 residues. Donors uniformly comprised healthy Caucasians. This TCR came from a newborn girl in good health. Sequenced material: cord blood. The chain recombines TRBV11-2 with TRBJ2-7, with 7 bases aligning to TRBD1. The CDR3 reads CASSPLHRDRNYEQYF. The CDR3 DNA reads TGTGCCAGCAGCCCCCTTCACCGGGACAGAAACTACGAGCAGTACTTC.